Presented here are 27 T cell receptor beta chains from one specimen sequenced in a study of cytomegalovirus exposure and HLA in healthy donors. PCR was performed using 60 Vbeta and 13 Jbeta primers. The repertoire was sequenced with immunoSEQ multiplex PCR; TCRdb's copy has only in-frame clones and lacks some. The top ten hold roughly 8% of the sample, which has more than 90,000 clones, roughly 80% seen once. Sequenced: PBMCs. All receptors derive from a female donor in good health and CMV-seronegative.

The CDR3 DNA sequence: TGTGCCAGCAGCTTAAGGCCTGGCGGAACCTCCTACAATGAGCAGTTCTTC. Translating it yields CASSLRPGGTSYNEQFF. This rearrangement joins TRBV7-2 to TRBJ2-1; the D is unclear. The ends were cut back, 2 bases at V and 0 bases at J, with 14 bases in the middle. From germline, CDR1 is SGHTA and CDR2 FQGNSA. The CDR3 has 17 residues.

This chain connects TRBV7-2 to TRBJ2-7; 7 nucleotides line up with TRBD1. The CDR3 extends over 16 amino acids. Germline CDR1 and CDR2: SGHTA and FQGNSA. Trimming took 1 base from V and 2 from J; bases not matched to a gene: 8. CDR3: CASSLDLRGQTYEQYF. The CDR3 DNA sequence: TGTGCCAGCAGCTTAGATTTGAGGGGACAGACCTACGAGCAGTACTTC.

The chain links TRBV30 to TRBJ2-7; 8 nucleotides line up with TRBD1. Trimming removed 5 bases from V and 3 bases from J; junction bases left unmatched: 12. This CDR3 contains 15 residues. Germline V CDR1 and CDR2: GTSNPN, SVGIG (reference sequence). The CDR3 DNA sequence: TGTGCCTGGGTTGGGAGGACAGGGAATATCTACGAGCAGTACTTC. Residues: CAWVGRTGNIYEQYF.

The rearrangement uses TRBV18 and TRBJ1-1; TRBD1 might be the D (5 bases). V dropped 7 bases and J dropped 0 bases, with 12 bases sitting between them. From germline, CDR1 is KGHSH and CDR2 LQKENI. This CDR3 has 14 residues. CDR3 nucleotides: TGTGCCAGCTACATCGGGGGGGTGAACACTGAAGCTTTCTTT. As protein: CASYIGGVNTEAFF.

V is TRBV6-5 and J is TRBJ2-3; 7 bases are shared with TRBD1. This CDR3 contains 15 residues. J was trimmed by 2 bases and V by 9 bases; bases with no gene match: 11. Germline CDR1 is MNHEY and CDR2 is SVGAGI. The CDR3, as DNA: TGTGCCAGTATTGATAGGGGGCGATTCACAGATACGCAGTATTTT. Its protein product is CASIDRGRFTDTQYF.

V and J are TRBV7-6 and TRBJ1-1; a weak D match, TRBD1 (6 bases). The V gene lost 3 bases and the J gene lost 5 bases, with 10 bases spanning the gap. The CDR3 has 13 residues. Germline loops: CDR1 SGHVS, CDR2 FNYEAQ. The CDR3 loop is CASSLGGRTEAFF. The CDR3 DNA is TGTGCCAGCAGCTTGGGGGGGCGGACTGAAGCTTTCTTT.

The chain carries TRBV18 and TRBJ2-7, with D possibly TRBD2 on 7 matching bases. V lost 1 base, J lost 1 base, and 14 bases lay in between. Germline CDR1 is KGHSH and CDR2 is LQKENI. This CDR3 region has 16 residues. CDR3 DNA sequence: TGTGCCAGCTCACCACGCATAGGGGGGGGTTCCTACGAGCAGTACTTC. Encoded protein: CASSPRIGGGSYEQYF.

This rearrangement joins TRBV7-3 to TRBJ1-1, with a possible D match to TRBD1 (5 bases). CDR1 and CDR2 (germline): SGHTA, FQGTGA. The length of the CDR3 is 16 residues. V lost 4 bases, J lost 3 bases, and 18 bases lay in between. The CDR3 nucleotides read TGTGCCAGCAGCTCAGCCGCAGGGATCGTGTACACTGAAGCTTTCTTT. Its translation: CASSSAAGIVYTEAFF.

In nucleotides, the CDR3 is TGTGCCAGCAGGGACAGGGGATGGGGGTACGAGCAGTACTTC. It encodes CASRDRGWGYEQYF. J is TRBJ2-7 and V is TRBV6-1, with 9 bases lining up with TRBD1. From germline, CDR1 is MNHNS and CDR2 SASEGT. This CDR3 is 14 amino acids long. The trim removed 6 bases at V and 4 bases at J, leaving 7 bases unmatched.

The chain employs TRBV14 and TRBJ2-5, with 8 bases matching TRBD1. Germline lookup yields CDR1 SGHDN and CDR2 FVKESK. J gave up 2 bases and V 4 bases, and 6 bases lay outside the gene matches. The CDR3 totals 15 residues. CDR3 bases: TGTGCCAGCAGCCCCTACAGGGGGTTACAAGAGACCCAGTACTTC. It specifies CASSPYRGLQETQYF.

The rearrangement joins TRBV4-3 to TRBJ1-4, with D unclear. Germline V gene data show CDR1 as LGHNA and CDR2 as YSLEER. V gave up 3 bases and J gave up 3 bases, with 11 bases separating them. This CDR3 region has 15 residues. CDR3 bases: TGCGCCAGCAGCCAGACTAGAGGGTCTAATGAAAAACTGTTTTTT. It codes for CASSQTRGSNEKLFF.

The genes are TRBV6-1 and TRBJ1-5; no firm D call. The CDR3 runs to 15 residues. V shed 6 bases and J shed 4 bases, with 16 bases lying between them. Germline assignment: CDR1 MNHNS and CDR2 SASEGT. The CDR3 DNA reads TGTGCCAGCAGCCCCGTGGGGAGAGGGAATCAGCCCCAGCATTTT. Protein: CASSPVGRGNQPQHF.

The rearrangement uses TRBV7-9 and TRBJ1-2; tentatively, D is TRBD1 (6 bases). V lost 0 bases, J lost 0 bases, and 8 bases lay in between. This CDR3 is 15 amino acids long. Per germline, CDR1 SEHNR and CDR2 FQNEAQ (reference sequence). The CDR3: CASSLADRPNYGYTF. In DNA, the CDR3 is TGTGCCAGCAGCTTAGCGGACAGACCTAACTATGGCTACACCTTC. Full variable domain (outside the CDR3, taken from reference TRBV7-9 and TRBJ1-2): DTGVSQNPRHKITKRGQNVTFRCDPISEHNRLYWYRQTLGQGPEFLTYFQNEAQLEKSRLLSDRFSAERPKGSFSTLEIQRTEQGDSAMYLCASSLADRPNYGYTFGSGTRLTVV.

V and J are TRBV28 and TRBJ1-2; possible D gene TRBD1, 6 bases. CDR1 is MDHEN and CDR2 is SYDVKM in the germline V gene. Trimming removed 8 bases at V and 4 bases at J, with 11 bases between. CDR3 length: 12 residues. CDR3 nucleotides: TGTGCCAGCCTGGACAGATTCTATGGCTACACCTTC. Protein sequence: CASLDRFYGYTF.

CDR3 residues: CASSLIGLAGGPTGELFF. As DNA, the CDR3 is TGTGCCAGCAGCTTAATAGGACTAGCGGGGGGGCCCACCGGGGAGCTGTTTTTT. The chain carries TRBV7-3 and TRBJ2-2; 15 bases line up with TRBD2. In germline, CDR1 is SGHTA, CDR2 FQGTGA. Trimming at V came to 1 base and at J to 4 bases, leaving 4 bases not matched to a gene. The CDR3 contains 18 residues.

The chain uses TRBV6-6 and TRBJ2-5; TRBD1 might be the D (5 bases). CDR3 length equals 14 residues. The ends were cut back, 4 bases at V and 5 bases at J, with 14 bases in the middle. The V gene's germline CDR1 is MNHNY and CDR2 SVGAGI (reference sequence). CDR3 DNA sequence: TGTGCCAGCAGTTTTACAGGTTTAGAGGAGACCCAGTACTTC. The encoded protein is CASSFTGLEETQYF.

This sequence joins TRBV19 and TRBJ1-6, with D possibly being TRBD1 (5 bases). The CDR3 is 12 amino acids. Germline CDR1 and CDR2: LNHDA and SQIVND (reference sequence). The V end was cut by 3 bases, the J end by 14 bases, with 11 bases between. The CDR3 coding sequence is TGTGCCAGTAGTATTGGAGGGACTACCCTCCACTTT. Translated: CASSIGGTTLHF.

CDR3 nucleotide sequence: TGTGCCAGCAGCCAAGATCTTGACAGGGAGAAGAATACAGATACGCAGTATTTT. Translated: CASSQDLDREKNTDTQYF. This rearrangement joins TRBV14 to TRBJ2-3, with TRBD1 matching 7 bases. The CDR3 has 18 residues. Losses at the gene ends were 0 bases for V and 3 bases for J; bases not matched to a gene: 12. Germline CDR1 and CDR2: SGHDN and FVKESK.

The gene calls are TRBV30 and TRBJ1-5; 10 bases agree with TRBD1. Trimming at V came to 4 bases and at J to 6 bases, leaving 6 bases not matched to a gene. This CDR3 is 14 amino acids long. Germline CDR1 and CDR2: GTSNPN and SVGIG (reference sequence). The CDR3 loop is CAWNDRGHGQPQHF. Written as DNA, the CDR3 is TGTGCCTGGAACGACAGGGGGCACGGTCAGCCCCAGCATTTT.

The chain combines TRBV7-8 with TRBJ2-7, with a tentative D call TRBD2 (6 bases). Trimming took 5 bases from V and 7 from J, leaving 21 bases between them. The CDR3 is 15 amino acids. The V gene's germline CDR1 is SGHVS and CDR2 FQNEAQ. The CDR3: CASSPHGSQVGEQYF. CDR3 nucleotide sequence: TGTGCCAGCAGCCCCCACGGGAGCCAGGTGGGTGAGCAGTACTTC.

The rearrangement joins TRBV6-5 to TRBJ2-7; a weak D match, TRBD2 (6 bases). This CDR3 is 13 amino acids long. Germline CDR1 and CDR2: MNHEY and SVGAGI. V was clipped by 5 bases and J by 5 bases, with 13 bases between them. The CDR3: CASSEGWGDEQYF. The CDR3 DNA sequence: TGTGCCAGCAGTGAGGGATGGGGGGACGAGCAGTACTTC.

The V gene is TRBV27, the J gene TRBJ1-6, with 9 positions matching TRBD1. The CDR3 has 16 residues. The germline CDR1 and CDR2 sequences are MNHEY and SMNVEV (reference sequence). Trimming removed 3 bases from V and 6 bases from J; junction bases left unmatched: 6. The CDR3 loop reads CASSFGAQGANSPLHF. CDR3 DNA sequence: TGTGCCAGCAGTTTCGGGGCACAGGGGGCTAATTCACCCCTCCACTTT.

V is TRBV27 and J is TRBJ1-2; the match to TRBD1 covers 7 bases. The CDR3 contains 15 residues. Germline V gene data show CDR1 as MNHEY and CDR2 as SMNVEV (reference sequence). After removal of 1 base from V and 0 bases from J, the junction contained 2 bases not matched to a gene. DNA of the CDR3: TGTGCCAGCAGTTTATACCAGGGGGCTAACTATGGCTACACCTTC. This encodes CASSLYQGANYGYTF.

The V and J genes are TRBV10-2 and TRBJ1-5, with 9 bases matching TRBD1. The V segment lost 4 bases and the J segment 2 bases; nucleotides outside the gene matches: 9. Germline V gene lookup returns CDR1 WSHSY and CDR2 SAAADI. The CDR3 is 17 amino acids. Written as DNA, the CDR3 is TGCGCCAGCAGTGCGATCCCAAGGACAGGGGGCAATCAGCCCCAGCATTTT. The encoded protein is CASSAIPRTGGNQPQHF.

The chain is built from TRBV5-1 and TRBJ2-7, with D perhaps matching TRBD1 (6 bases). Trimming removed 2 bases from V and 0 bases from J, with 9 bases in between. Per the germline V gene, CDR1 is SGHRS and CDR2 is YFSETQ. The CDR3 runs 14 residues. This CDR3 reads CASSFGQNSYEQYF. In DNA form, the CDR3 reads TGCGCCAGCAGCTTCGGACAGAACTCCTACGAGCAGTACTTC.

This clone was detected only once. One end of the junction fails to match germline, which may point to a read error. The rearrangement links TRBV2 to TRBJ2-4, with TRBD2 matching 10 bases. Germline lookup yields CDR1 SNHLY and CDR2 FYNNEI. The CDR3 totals 13 residues. CDR3 residues: CAGSDAFSGGQYF. In nucleotides, the CDR3 is TGTGCCGGCAGTGACGCCTTTAGCGGGGGGCAGTACTTC.

This chain uses TRBV30 with TRBJ1-6; D may be TRBD1 (5 bases). Germline V CDR1 and CDR2: GTSNPN, SVGIG (reference sequence). This CDR3 has 13 residues. V lost 5 bases to trimming and J lost 9 bases, with 14 bases between them. Here the CDR3 DNA reads TGTGCCTGGGCGGGGGAGTTGGGTTCACCCCTCCACTTT. Its protein is CAWAGELGSPLHF.